These 24 T cell receptor beta chains came from one sample sequenced in a study of T cell responses to AZD1222 COVID-19 vaccine. The method was immunoSEQ multiplex PCR; TCRdb's version includes in-frame clones alone and lacks a portion of them. The table has 200,000 or so clones, roughly 92% seen once. The material was peripheral blood, obtained on day 0 of AZD1222 vaccination. All receptors come from an adult in good health.

The rearrangement links TRBV5-6 to TRBJ2-1; possible D gene TRBD1, 5 bases. Trimming took off 1 base at V and 6 bases at J, with 14 bases between the two ends. Germline V gene data show CDR1 as SGHDT and CDR2 as YYEEEE. The CDR3 loop spans 15 amino acids. The CDR3 nucleotides read TGTGCCAGCAGCTTGCCAGGGTTTCGGACCAATGAGCAGTTCTTC. It encodes CASSLPGFRTNEQFF. Full variable domain (missing parts from reference TRBV5-6 and TRBJ2-1): DAGVTQSPTHLIKTRGQQVTLRCSPKSGHDTVSWYQQALGQGPQFIFQYYEEEERQRGNFPDRFSGHQFPNYSSELNVNALLLGDSALYLCASSLPGFRTNEQFFGPGTRLTVL.

The J gene is TRBJ1-3, the V gene TRBV19, with unresolved D. Trimming left V 5 bases short and J 0 bases short, with 11 bases between. Germline values: CDR1 LNHDA, CDR2 SQIVND (reference sequence). CDR3 size: 15 residues. The CDR3 loop reads CASSWQAVSGNTIYF. CDR3 DNA sequence: TGTGCCAGTAGTTGGCAGGCGGTCTCTGGAAACACCATATATTTT.

The V call is TRBV6-5, the J call TRBJ2-5, with 8 bases that match TRBD1. Germline trimming cut 5 bases from V and 6 bases from J; bases unmatched to any gene: 5. Germline CDR1 MNHEY, CDR2 SVGAGI. There are 13 residues in the CDR3. The CDR3 loop is CASSPQGAKTQYF. DNA for the CDR3: TGTGCCAGCAGTCCTCAGGGGGCTAAGACCCAGTACTTC.

This clone has only a few counts. The chain uses TRBV4-1 and TRBJ2-2, with TRBD2 matching over 11 bases. V lost 5 bases and J lost 3; bases outside the gene matches: 5. The germline V gene encodes CDR1 MGHRA and CDR2 YSYEKL. The length of the CDR3 is 16 residues. The CDR3 DNA follows: TGCGCCAGCAGCGCGAGACTAGCGGGGCACACCGGGGAGCTGTTTTTT. It yields the protein CASSARLAGHTGELFF.

The rearrangement links TRBV28 to TRBJ1-1; D possibly corresponds to TRBD1 (6 bases). The germline V and J ends were trimmed by 6 bases and 4 bases, with 12 bases remaining between them. CDR3 length: 13 amino acids. Looked up from germline, CDR1 is MDHEN and CDR2 is SYDVKM. The CDR3 nucleotides read TGTGCCAGCAGCCTGACGGGGGCCACTGAAGCTTTCTTT. This codes for CASSLTGATEAFF.

The V gene is TRBV12-5, the J gene TRBJ1-2; TRBD1 matches at 7 bases. J lost 6 bases, V lost 6 bases, and 7 bases had no gene match. The CDR3 totals 13 residues. Germline loops: CDR1 LGHNT, CDR2 FRNRAP. The CDR3 reads CASGGEGAHGYTF. CDR3 nucleotide sequence: TGTGCTAGTGGCGGTGAGGGGGCGCATGGCTACACCTTC.

The chain couples TRBV29-1 to TRBJ1-5; D gene uncertain. This CDR3 has 13 residues. Trimming stripped 4 bases from V and 5 bases from J, with 12 bases between. Germline CDR1 reads SQVTM; CDR2 reads ANQGSEA. The CDR3 is CSVGEGGYQPQHF. As DNA, the CDR3 is TGCAGCGTTGGAGAGGGAGGGTATCAGCCCCAGCATTTT.

The J gene is TRBJ1-2, the V gene TRBV7-9; D gene ambiguous. The CDR3 loop spans 12 amino acids. CDR1 is SEHNR, CDR2 FQNEAQ, per germline (reference sequence). Trimming cost V 1 base and J 7 bases, with 7 bases left between them. The CDR3 sequence is CASSLGAGGYTF. CDR3 bases: TGTGCCAGCAGCTTAGGGGCGGGTGGCTACACCTTC.

This clone was recorded only once. This sequence joins TRBV7-3 and TRBJ2-1, with TRBD1 matching over 10 bases. This CDR3 has 16 residues. Trimming at V came to 5 bases and at J to 5 bases, leaving 9 bases not matched to a gene. In germline, CDR1 is SGHTA, CDR2 FQGTGA. The CDR3 bases are TGTGCCAGCAGCCCGACGACAGGGGGCCTCCACAATGAGCAGTTCTTC. It codes for CASSPTTGGLHNEQFF.

The chain employs TRBV5-1 and TRBJ1-1; 10 bases are a match to TRBD1. This CDR3 spans 15 amino acids. Germline V CDR1 and CDR2: SGHRS, YFSETQ. V shed 0 bases, J shed 6 bases, and the junction held 5 bases outside the gene matches. The CDR3 DNA follows: TGCGCCAGCAGCTTGGGGGACAGGGGATTCCCTGAAGCTTTCTTT. Translated: CASSLGDRGFPEAFF.

This clone was counted a single time. The rearrangement joins TRBV7-9 to TRBJ1-4; 7 nucleotides agree with TRBD1. This CDR3 has 16 residues. Trimming cost V 5 bases and J 5 bases; bases outside gene matches: 11. CDR1 is SEHNR and CDR2 is FQNEAQ in the germline V gene (reference sequence). The CDR3 region is CASSRTGRVKNEKLFF. The CDR3 DNA is TGTGCCAGCAGCCGGACAGGCCGCGTGAAAAATGAAAAACTGTTTTTT. Complete variable domain (other parts from reference TRBV7-9 and TRBJ1-4): DTGVSQNPRHKITKRGQNVTFRCDPISEHNRLYWYRQTLGQGPEFLTYFQNEAQLEKSRLLSDRFSAERPKGSFSTLEIQRTEQGDSAMYLCASSRTGRVKNEKLFFGSGTQLSVL.

The CDR3 spells CASSYPSATGTNYGYTF. The DNA for the CDR3 is TGTGCCAGCAGTTACCCCAGCGCCACAGGGACCAACTATGGCTACACCTTC. This chain links TRBV6-2 or TRBV6-3 with TRBJ1-2, with D maybe TRBD1 (6 bases). V was clipped by 2 bases and J by 2 bases, with 18 bases between them. The CDR3 spans 17 residues. The V gene's germline CDR1 is MNHEY and CDR2 SVGEGT.

The V call is TRBV4-1, the J call TRBJ1-2, with D unclear. Trimming stripped 0 bases from V and 8 bases from J, with 19 bases between. CDR1 is MGHRA and CDR2 is YSYEKL in the germline V gene. The CDR3 totals 16 residues. The CDR3 loop reads CASSQDQAVRVRGYTF. The CDR3 DNA is TGCGCCAGCAGCCAAGATCAAGCGGTGAGGGTGAGAGGCTACACCTTC.

The genes are TRBV5-1 and TRBJ2-1; tentative D call: TRBD2 (5 bases). Trimming removed 1 base from V and 5 bases from J, with 25 bases in between. Germline V gives CDR1 SGHRS, CDR2 YFSETQ. This CDR3 is built from 19 residues. CDR3 loop: CASSLPSRPEGDLHNEQFF. The CDR3 DNA follows: TGCGCCAGCAGCTTGCCCTCGCGGCCTGAGGGAGATCTACACAATGAGCAGTTCTTC. The complete variable domain, with remaining parts taken from reference TRBV5-1 and TRBJ2-1, reads KAGVTQTPRYLIKTRGQQVTLSCSPISGHRSVSWYQQTPGQGLQFLFEYFSETQRNKGNFPGRFSGRQFSNSRSEMNVSTLELGDSALYLCASSLPSRPEGDLHNEQFFGPGTRLTVL.

This clone appeared a few times. The chain links TRBV14 to TRBJ1-2, with D maybe TRBD1 (6 bases). The CDR3 contains 16 residues. Trimming took off 1 base at V and 4 bases at J, with 16 bases between the two ends. CDR1 SGHDN and CDR2 FVKESK come from the germline V gene. The CDR3 protein is CASSQAPGATSYGYTF. The CDR3 nucleotides are TGTGCCAGCAGCCAAGCACCAGGGGCCACTTCCTATGGCTACACCTTC.

The chain employs TRBV7-6 and TRBJ2-2; D call uncertain. This CDR3 comprises 15 residues. Trimming stripped 2 bases from V and 6 bases from J, with 13 bases between. Germline loops: CDR1 SGHVS, CDR2 FNYEAQ. Written as DNA, the CDR3 is TGTGCCAGCAGCTTAAATCCGGCAATAGCCGGGGAGCTGTTTTTT. The encoded protein is CASSLNPAIAGELFF.

The J gene is TRBJ2-7, the V gene TRBV6-2 or TRBV6-3; 8 nucleotides match TRBD2. The CDR3 has 13 residues. J gave up 7 bases and V 6 bases, and 8 bases lay outside the gene matches. Germline V gives CDR1 MNHEY, CDR2 SVGEGT. This chain's CDR3 is CASSRGGSFEQYV. The CDR3 nucleotides read TGTGCCAGCAGCCGCGGGGGGTCATTTGAGCAGTACGTC.

The V gene is TRBV4-1, the J gene TRBJ2-5, with 8 bases matching TRBD2. The germline CDR1 and CDR2 sequences are MGHRA and YSYEKL. CDR3 length: 13 residues. V lost 3 bases and J lost 5; bases outside the gene matches: 2. The CDR3 nucleotides are TGCGCCAGCAGCCAGGGACTAGTTGAGACCCAGTACTTC. Its translation: CASSQGLVETQYF.

V usage is TRBV5-6 and J usage is TRBJ2-3; D uncertain. The CDR3 runs 14 residues. V was cut by 2 bases and J by 3 bases, with 10 bases left in between. Germline loops: CDR1 SGHDT, CDR2 YYEEEE. The CDR3 loop reads CASSFKVRTDTQYF. The CDR3 coding sequence is TGTGCCAGCAGCTTCAAGGTACGGACAGATACGCAGTATTTT. The complete variable domain, with remaining parts taken from reference TRBV5-6 and TRBJ2-3, reads DAGVTQSPTHLIKTRGQQVTLRCSPKSGHDTVSWYQQALGQGPQFIFQYYEEEERQRGNFPDRFSGHQFPNYSSELNVNALLLGDSALYLCASSFKVRTDTQYFGPGTRLTVL.

Only one count was recorded for this clone. The V gene is TRBV7-9, the J gene TRBJ1-1; maybe TRBD1 (6 bases). The CDR3 consists of 15 residues. Germline CDR1 and CDR2: SEHNR and FQNEAQ (reference sequence). V dropped 4 bases and J dropped 5 bases, with 17 bases sitting between them. CDR3 in DNA: TGTGCCAGCAGCTCTGGGGGGCCCCCGGGGACTGAAGCTTTCTTT. As protein: CASSSGGPPGTEAFF.

This clone has only a few counts. The rearrangement uses TRBV20-1 and TRBJ2-1; D not resolved. This CDR3 has 14 residues. Trimming removed 3 bases at V and 6 bases at J, with 15 bases between. Germline V gives CDR1 DFQATT, CDR2 SNEGSKA (reference sequence). Here the CDR3 reads CSASDSRASNEQFF. The CDR3 DNA reads as TGCAGTGCTAGTGATAGCCGGGCCTCCAATGAGCAGTTCTTC.

This clone was counted a single time. The chain links TRBV7-9 to TRBJ1-6; D uncertain. The germline V gene encodes CDR1 SEHNR and CDR2 FQNEAQ (reference sequence). The CDR3 contains 14 residues. V dropped 0 bases and J dropped 9 bases, with 9 bases sitting between them. The CDR3 DNA reads TGTGCCAGCAGCTTAGCGAGGGTGCGTTCACCCCTCCACTTT. It is translated as CASSLARVRSPLHF.

The J gene is TRBJ2-1, the V gene TRBV7-8; 11 bases line up with TRBD2. The V and J ends lost 6 bases and 0 bases, in that order; junction bases with no gene match: 13. Per the germline V gene, CDR1 is SGHVS and CDR2 is FQNEAQ. This CDR3 has 19 amino acids. The CDR3 loop reads CASSPGLAGGPSSYNEQFF. The DNA of the CDR3 is TGTGCCAGCAGTCCCGGTCTAGCGGGGGGTCCGAGCTCCTACAATGAGCAGTTCTTC.

The V and J genes are TRBV27 and TRBJ2-1; D might be TRBD2 (5 bases). In germline, CDR1 is MNHEY, CDR2 SMNVEV (reference sequence). CDR3 length equals 15 residues. The germline V and J ends were trimmed by 6 bases and 0 bases, with 12 bases remaining between them. As DNA, the CDR3 is TGTGCCAGCAGCTTGGACTCGCTCTCCTACAATGAGCAGTTCTTC. It encodes CASSLDSLSYNEQFF.